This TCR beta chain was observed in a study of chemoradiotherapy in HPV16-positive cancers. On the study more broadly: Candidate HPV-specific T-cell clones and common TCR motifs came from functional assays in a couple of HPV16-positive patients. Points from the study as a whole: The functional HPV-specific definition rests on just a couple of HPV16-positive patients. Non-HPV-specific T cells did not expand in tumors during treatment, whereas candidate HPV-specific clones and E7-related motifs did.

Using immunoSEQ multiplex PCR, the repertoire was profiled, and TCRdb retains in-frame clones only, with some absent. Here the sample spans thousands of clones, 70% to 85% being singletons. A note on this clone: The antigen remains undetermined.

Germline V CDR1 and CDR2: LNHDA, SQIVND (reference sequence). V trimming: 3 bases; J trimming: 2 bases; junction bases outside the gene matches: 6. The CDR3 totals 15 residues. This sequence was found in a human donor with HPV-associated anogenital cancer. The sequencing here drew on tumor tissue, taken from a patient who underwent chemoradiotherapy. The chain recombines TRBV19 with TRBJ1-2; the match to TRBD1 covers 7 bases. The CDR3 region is CASSMATGINYGYTF. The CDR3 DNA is TGTGCCAGTAGTATGGCGACAGGGATCAACTATGGCTACACCTTC. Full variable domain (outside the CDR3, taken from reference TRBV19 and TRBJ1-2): DGGITQSPKYLFRKEGQNVTLSCEQNLNHDAMYWYRQDPGQGLRLIYYSQIVNDFQKGDIAEGYSVSREKKESFPLTVTSAQKNPTAFYLCASSMATGINYGYTFGSGTRLTVV.